This passage covers 25 T cell receptor beta chains from one sample sequenced in a study of shared T cell receptors in the human thymus. Clones were sequenced by immunoSEQ multiplex PCR, and TCRdb holds only the in-frame ones, with some missing. The data show 600,000 to 900,000 clones, approximately 83% seen once. These data were likewise used in another study, on human thymus T cells.

Sample: thymocytes. These receptors were collected from a girl in the first two years of life with a congenital heart defect.

This chain links TRBV14 with TRBJ1-2; unclear D gene. Germline CDR1 reads SGHDN; CDR2 reads FVKESK. The CDR3 totals 15 residues. The V end was cut by 0 bases, the J end by 4 bases, with 12 bases between. CDR3 DNA sequence: TGTGCCAGCAGCCAAGATTCCCGAGGGATCTATGGCTACACCTTC. Protein product: CASSQDSRGIYGYTF.

This chain links TRBV5-6 with TRBJ1-2; TRBD1 matches 7 bases. Germline assignment: CDR1 SGHDT and CDR2 YYEEEE. This CDR3 has 15 amino acids. V was pared by 3 bases and J by 6 bases, with 11 bases of the junction left unmatched. In DNA form, the CDR3 reads TGTGCCAGCAGCTATTACAGACAGGGTTGGGATGGCTACACCTTC. Its translation: CASSYYRQGWDGYTF. Looking up the rest from reference TRBV5-6 and TRBJ1-2 gives the full variable domain: DAGVTQSPTHLIKTRGQQVTLRCSPKSGHDTVSWYQQALGQGPQFIFQYYEEEERQRGNFPDRFSGHQFPNYSSELNVNALLLGDSALYLCASSYYRQGWDGYTFGSGTRLTVV.

This sequence joins TRBV14 and TRBJ2-5; D might be TRBD1 (7 bases). V dropped 4 bases and J dropped 7 bases, with 13 bases sitting between them. The CDR3 is made up of 13 amino acids. Germline lookup yields CDR1 SGHDN and CDR2 FVKESK. This CDR3 reads CASSLGQEGTQYF. The CDR3 DNA reads as TGTGCCAGCAGCCTAGGACAGGAGGGGACCCAGTACTTC.

The chain employs TRBV7-7 and TRBJ1-2; maybe TRBD1 (5 bases). Per the germline V gene, CDR1 is SSHAT and CDR2 is FNYEAQ (reference sequence). The CDR3 is 11 residues long. Trimming removed 6 bases from V and 4 bases from J, with 6 bases in between. CDR3: CASRRGYGYTF. The CDR3 DNA sequence: TGTGCCAGCAGAAGGGGCTATGGCTACACCTTC.

The rearrangement joins TRBV7-9 to TRBJ2-1, with D possibly matching TRBD1 (6 bases). The V gene's germline CDR1 is SEHNR and CDR2 FQNEAQ (reference sequence). The V and J ends lost 1 base and 3 bases respectively, with 13 bases between them. This CDR3 contains 16 residues. CDR3 amino acids: CASSLEGQGYYNEQFF. In nucleotides, the CDR3 is TGTGCCAGCAGCTTAGAGGGTCAGGGGTACTACAATGAGCAGTTCTTC. The variable domain in full, with the rest retrieved from reference TRBV7-9 and TRBJ2-1, is DTGVSQNPRHKITKRGQNVTFRCDPISEHNRLYWYRQTLGQGPEFLTYFQNEAQLEKSRLLSDRFSAERPKGSFSTLEIQRTEQGDSAMYLCASSLEGQGYYNEQFFGPGTRLTVL.

This chain uses TRBV10-3 with TRBJ2-7; D is undetermined. There are 14 residues in the CDR3. The V gene lost 1 base and the J gene lost 0 bases, with 7 bases spanning the gap. Germline V gene data show CDR1 as ENHRY and CDR2 as SYGVKD. The CDR3 spells CAISEFDISYEQYF. In nucleotides, the CDR3 is TGTGCCATCAGTGAGTTTGACATCTCCTACGAGCAGTACTTC.

The V and J genes are TRBV28 and TRBJ2-1; TRBD1 agrees at 8 bases. Germline V lookup: CDR1 MDHEN, CDR2 SYDVKM. The junction had 13 bases not matched to a gene; V was cut back by 5 bases and J by 4 bases. This CDR3 contains 17 residues. DNA for the CDR3: TGTGCCAGCAGTCTCCGACAGGGGAGCGTTTTGTACAATGAGCAGTTCTTC. This sequence encodes CASSLRQGSVLYNEQFF.

The chain links TRBV19 to TRBJ2-3; D is uncertain. The V gene lost 5 bases and the J gene lost 6 bases, with 6 bases spanning the gap. The CDR3 is made up of 11 amino acids. In germline, CDR1 is LNHDA, CDR2 SQIVND (reference sequence). CDR3 DNA sequence: TGTGCCAGTAGTGCCGGGGATACGCAGTATTTT. Protein sequence: CASSAGDTQYF. The variable domain in full, completed from reference TRBV19 and TRBJ2-3, reads DGGITQSPKYLFRKEGQNVTLSCEQNLNHDAMYWYRQDPGQGLRLIYYSQIVNDFQKGDIAEGYSVSREKKESFPLTVTSAQKNPTAFYLCASSAGDTQYFGPGTRLTVL.

The chain recombines TRBV28 with TRBJ2-7; D may be TRBD1 (5 bases). The germline gives CDR1 MDHEN, CDR2 SYDVKM. Trimming took off 5 bases at V and 0 bases at J, with 11 bases between the two ends. The CDR3 runs 14 residues. The CDR3 coding sequence is TGTGCCAGCAGTCACTCCCAGGGCTCCTACGAGCAGTACTTC. This gives the protein CASSHSQGSYEQYF.

The CDR3: CASSPQVGVDTQYF. As DNA, the CDR3 is TGTGCCAGCAGCCCACAGGTAGGGGTGGATACGCAGTATTTT. The chain is built from TRBV14 and TRBJ2-3, with a tentative D call TRBD1 (5 bases). The germline V and J ends were trimmed by 4 bases and 6 bases, with 14 bases remaining between them. The CDR3 runs 14 residues. Germline V gene sequence: CDR1 SGHDN, CDR2 FVKESK.

The chain has TRBV6-5 and TRBJ1-2; D possibly corresponds to TRBD1 (6 bases). V lost 0 bases and J lost 4, with 6 bases in between. This CDR3 spans 13 amino acids. From germline, CDR1 is MNHEY and CDR2 SVGAGI. CDR3 loop: CASSYSQGYGYTF. CDR3 DNA: TGTGCCAGCAGTTACTCACAGGGCTATGGCTACACCTTC.

The chain links TRBV7-6 to TRBJ1-2; no clear D. The CDR3 consists of 20 residues. V was trimmed by 2 bases and J by 5 bases, leaving 30 bases between them. CDR1 and CDR2 (germline): SGHVS, FNYEAQ. CDR3 DNA sequence: TGTGCCAGCAGCTTAAGCGGCCCAGATTTTCGACAAGGGATACCTTATGGCTACACCTTC. It specifies CASSLSGPDFRQGIPYGYTF.

This clone has only one observation. The chain carries TRBV15 and TRBJ2-4, with a weak D call TRBD1 (6 bases). V dropped 0 bases and J dropped 0 bases, with 24 bases sitting between them. This CDR3 comprises 21 residues. Germline CDR1 and CDR2: LNHNV and YYDKDF (reference sequence). CDR3 in DNA: TGTGCCACCAGCAGAGATCACGAGCAGGGGCCCCGTCTCAAAGCCAAAAACATTCAGTACTTC. Translating gives CATSRDHEQGPRLKAKNIQYF.

The J gene is TRBJ2-1, the V gene TRBV19; D unresolved. Germline V lookup: CDR1 LNHDA, CDR2 SQIVND (reference sequence). The CDR3 is made up of 13 amino acids. V lost 4 bases, J lost 7 bases, and 11 bases lay in between. This CDR3 is CASSTPTVNEQFF. DNA for the CDR3: TGTGCCAGTAGTACCCCTACAGTAAATGAGCAGTTCTTC.

V gene TRBV6-5 combines with J gene TRBJ2-3; TRBD2 matches 9 bases. V was pared by 2 bases and J by 2 bases, with 2 bases of the junction left unmatched. Germline CDR1 and CDR2: MNHEY and SVGAGI. The CDR3 has 15 amino acids. The CDR3 sequence: CASSYKRGDTDTQYF. The CDR3, as DNA: TGTGCCAGCAGTTACAAGCGGGGGGACACAGATACGCAGTATTTT.

The chain uses TRBV7-2 and TRBJ2-6; possibly TRBD2 for D (6 bases). Trimming removed 9 bases at V and 1 base at J, with 13 bases between. CDR3 length: 15 residues. Per germline, CDR1 SGHTA and CDR2 FQGNSA. The CDR3 reads CASLRGRSGANVLTF. CDR3 sequence (DNA): TGTGCCAGTCTAAGAGGGAGGTCTGGGGCCAACGTCCTGACTTTC.

The chain couples TRBV15 to TRBJ1-5; maybe TRBD1 (5 bases). The CDR3 runs to 15 residues. Germline V CDR1 and CDR2: LNHNV, YYDKDF (reference sequence). The V end was cut by 3 bases, the J end by 3 bases, with 12 bases between. The CDR3 DNA reads as TGTGCCACCAGCAGGGGGTGGACACCCAATCAGCCCCAGCATTTT. It specifies CATSRGWTPNQPQHF.

This chain uses TRBV2 with TRBJ2-1; TRBD2 agrees at 11 bases. CDR3 length: 17 amino acids. Germline loops: CDR1 SNHLY, CDR2 FYNNEI. After removal of 3 bases from V and 14 bases from J, the junction contained 18 bases not matched to a gene. CDR3 DNA: TGTGCCAGCAGTGAGGACCCTCCTAGCGGGGGGCAGGTTTGGGAGTTCTTC. Translated, it gives CASSEDPPSGGQVWEFF.

The chain has TRBV27 and TRBJ2-1; TRBD1 aligns across 9 bases. Germline V CDR1 and CDR2: MNHEY, SMNVEV (reference sequence). Trimming cost V 4 bases and J 3 bases; bases outside gene matches: 10. This CDR3 has 17 amino acids. As DNA, the CDR3 is TGTGCCAGCAGTTCCATTAAAAGGACAGGGGACTACAATGAGCAGTTCTTC. It yields the protein CASSSIKRTGDYNEQFF.

This chain links TRBV4-1 with TRBJ2-7, with TRBD2 matching 9 bases. The junction had 4 bases not matched to a gene; V was cut back by 0 bases and J by 4 bases. CDR3 length equals 15 residues. Germline V gives CDR1 MGHRA, CDR2 YSYEKL. CDR3 sequence reads: CASSQEAGGRYEQYF. CDR3 bases: TGCGCCAGCAGCCAAGAAGCGGGGGGTCGATACGAGCAGTACTTC.

This clone was seen only once. The chain has TRBV6-5 and TRBJ1-1; a possible D gene is TRBD1 (5 bases). V was pared by 0 bases and J by 3 bases, with 14 bases between. Germline CDR1 and CDR2: MNHEY and SVGAGI. This CDR3 contains 16 residues. CDR3 residues: CASSYSYGGPHTEAFF. The CDR3 coding sequence is TGTGCCAGCAGTTACTCTTACGGGGGACCACACACTGAAGCTTTCTTT.

The chain couples TRBV2 to TRBJ1-2; D remains unclear. Looked up from germline, CDR1 is SNHLY and CDR2 is FYNNEI. V shed 6 bases and J shed 8 bases, with 16 bases lying between them. The length of the CDR3 is 13 residues. The CDR3 coding sequence is TGTGCCAGCAGCCATGGGAGCCTAGGGGGCTACACCTTC. Its translation is CASSHGSLGGYTF. Complete variable domain (other parts from reference TRBV2 and TRBJ1-2): EPEVTQTPSHQVTQMGQEVILRCVPISNHLYFYWYRQILGQKVEFLVSFYNNEISEKSEIFDDQFSVERPDGSNFTLKIRSTKLEDSAMYFCASSHGSLGGYTFGSGTRLTVV.

This chain connects TRBV2 to TRBJ2-3, with 9 bases lining up with TRBD2. Germline V CDR1 and CDR2: SNHLY, FYNNEI. After removal of 9 bases from V and 3 bases from J, the junction contained 4 bases not matched to a gene. The CDR3 is 13 residues long. CDR3 residues: CARTSGFTDTQYF. CDR3 bases: TGTGCCAGGACTAGCGGTTTTACAGATACGCAGTATTTT.

The chain uses TRBV6-5 and TRBJ2-7; 8 positions match TRBD1. Losses at the gene ends were 2 bases for V and 7 bases for J; bases not matched to a gene: 4. The CDR3 runs to 13 residues. Germline V CDR1 and CDR2: MNHEY, SVGAGI. CDR3 nucleotide sequence: TGTGCCAGCAGTTACGGGACAGGCTCGGAGCAGTACTTC. Amino acids: CASSYGTGSEQYF.

The rearrangement uses TRBV19 and TRBJ2-7; TRBD1 aligns across 7 bases. Trimming took 3 bases from V and 1 from J; bases not matched to a gene: 27. The CDR3 has 22 residues. Germline lookup yields CDR1 LNHDA and CDR2 SQIVND (reference sequence). The DNA of the CDR3 is TGTGCCAGTAGTATCAGTGCGAGACCCGGGACAGACCATCGCGTAGTATCCTACGAGCAGTACTTC. Its translation: CASSISARPGTDHRVVSYEQYF. Full variable domain (remainder filled in from reference TRBV19 and TRBJ2-7): DGGITQSPKYLFRKEGQNVTLSCEQNLNHDAMYWYRQDPGQGLRLIYYSQIVNDFQKGDIAEGYSVSREKKESFPLTVTSAQKNPTAFYLCASSISARPGTDHRVVSYEQYFGPGTRLTVT.